These 3 T cell receptor beta chains share one sample of origin, sequenced in a study of blood T cells in healthy people across ages. A J-beta primer mix and a sample-barcoded 5' primer were used in a second PCR of about 7 to 12 cycles. TCRdb fed the 5' RACE reads into MiXCR, producing one record per CDR3 protein. The sample holds around 870,000 distinct CDR3 sequences, under 35% seen once. Sequences were obtained from blood. The receptors here all came from an elderly woman in good health.

With respect to this clonotype: A read error is possible here, since a much larger clone lies one base away. The chain recombines TRBV7-2 with TRBJ2-7; D unresolved. V gave up 1 base and J gave up 4 bases, with 14 bases separating them. Germline V lookup: CDR1 SGHTA, CDR2 FQGNSA. The CDR3 totals 15 residues. CDR3 amino acids: CASSLESEAAYEQYF. For the CDR3, the DNA is TGTGCCAGCAGCTTAGAAAGCGAGGCCGCTTACGAGCAGTACTTC. The variable domain in full, completed from reference TRBV7-2 and TRBJ2-7, reads GAGVSQSPSNKVTEKGKDVELRCDPISGHTALYWYRQSLGQGLEFLIYFQGNSAPDKSGLPSDRFSAERTGGSVSTLTIQRTQQEDSAVYLCASSLESEAAYEQYFGPGTRLTVT.

This clonotype was observed once. A read error may explain this, as a much larger clone is one base away. No conserved phenylalanine or tryptophan ends this CDR3, so it is likely a read error. The rearrangement joins TRBV5-1 to TRBJ1-1; D is possibly TRBD1 (6 bases). V was cut by 4 bases and J by 0 bases, with 13 bases left in between. Germline assignment: CDR1 SGHRS and CDR2 YFSETQ. The CDR3 is 15 amino acids. The CDR3 is CASSPGGSLNTEAFV. Written as DNA, the CDR3 is TGCGCCAGCAGCCCGGGGGGCAGCCTGAACACTGAAGCTTTCGTT.

This clonotype was counted at least ten times. This CDR3 reads CASSYPLAGGRNIQYF. The CDR3 DNA is TGTGCCAGCAGTTACCCACTAGCGGGGGGTCGAAACATTCAGTACTTC. This chain joins TRBV6-2 or TRBV6-3 and TRBJ2-4; 12 nucleotides agree with TRBD2. The CDR3 spans 16 residues. The germline CDR1 and CDR2 sequences are MNHEY and SVGEGT. V gave up 2 bases and J gave up 6 bases; unmatched junction bases: 5.